The present T cell receptor beta chain was sequenced within a study of T cells in Graves' hyperthyroidism and ophthalmopathy. Study results and limitations: Ophthalmopathy prediction by the model preceded onset by a median roughly 6 months. Most thyroid clonotypes that were expanded above 0.001 also turned up in blood.

This clonotype came up many times. Antigen unknown. The source material, RNA transcripts, was used to amplify TCR beta CDR3 regions. HTBI primers were employed in a first-round RT-PCR of the TCR CDR3. TCRdb passed the multiplex PCR reads through MiXCR, listing each CDR3 protein once. Among around 350,000 distinct CDR3 sequences listed, around 15% were seen once. Enrolled ophthalmopathy patients presented with a Clinical Activity Score of at least 3, a NOSPECS grade of at least 4, and disease duration under 3 months. Used for diagnoses were clinical symptoms, serum thyroxine and TRAb, thyroid ultrasound and orbital computed tomography. Germline V gene lookup returns CDR1 SEHNR and CDR2 FQNEAQ (reference sequence). This CDR3 spans 15 amino acids. The ends lost 5 bases at V and 8 bases at J; junction bases unmatched: 9.

The J gene is TRBJ2-1, the V gene TRBV7-9, with TRBD1 identical over 10 bases. This TCR was sampled from a woman in her sixties with Graves' ophthalmopathy. Sequencing was done on a sample of blood. The DNA for the CDR3 is TGTGCCAGCAGCGGGGGGGACAGGGGTGCGGATGAGCAGTTCTTC. Translated, it gives CASSGGDRGADEQFF. The variable domain in full, completed from reference TRBV7-9 and TRBJ2-1, reads DTGVSQNPRHKITKRGQNVTFRCDPISEHNRLYWYRQTLGQGPEFLTYFQNEAQLEKSRLLSDRFSAERPKGSFSTLEIQRTEQGDSAMYLCASSGGDRGADEQFFGPGTRLTVL.